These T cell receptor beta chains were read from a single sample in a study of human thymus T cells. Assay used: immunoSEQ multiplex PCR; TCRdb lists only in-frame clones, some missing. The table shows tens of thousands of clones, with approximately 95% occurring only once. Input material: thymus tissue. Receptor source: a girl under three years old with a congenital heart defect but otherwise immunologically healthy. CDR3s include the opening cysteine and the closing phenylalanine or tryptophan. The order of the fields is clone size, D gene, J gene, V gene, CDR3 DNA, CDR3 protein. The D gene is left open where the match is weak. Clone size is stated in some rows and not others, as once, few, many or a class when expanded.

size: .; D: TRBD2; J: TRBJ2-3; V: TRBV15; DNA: TGTGCCACCAGCAGAGTTGGGCTAGCGGGAGGGGCGCAGTATTTT; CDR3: CATSRVGLAGGAQYF
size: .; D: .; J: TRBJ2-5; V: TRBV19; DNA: TGTGCCAGTAGCATAGCAGGAAAAGAGACCCAGTACTTC; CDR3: CASSIAGKETQYF
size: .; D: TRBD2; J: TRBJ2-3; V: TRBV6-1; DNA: TGTGCCGGCCGGAAGCGGGAGAGGCCAGATACGCAGTATTTT; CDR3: CAGRKRERPDTQYF
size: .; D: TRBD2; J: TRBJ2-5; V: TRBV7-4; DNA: TGTGCCAGCAGCGTGACTAGCGGGGTCCAAGAGACCCAGTACTTC; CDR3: CASSVTSGVQETQYF
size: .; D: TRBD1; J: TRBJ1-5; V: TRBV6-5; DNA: TGTGCCAGCAGTTACTCGAGGACAGGGATCCAGCATTTT; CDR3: CASSYSRTGIQHF
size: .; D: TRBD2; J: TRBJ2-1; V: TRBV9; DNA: TGTGCCAGCAGCAGGACTAGCGGAGTCTACAATGAGCAGTTCTTC; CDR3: CASSRTSGVYNEQFF
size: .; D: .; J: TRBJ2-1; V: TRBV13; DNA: TGTGCCAGCAGCTTCAAAGCGGCGTCCTACAATGAGCAGTTCTTC; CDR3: CASSFKAASYNEQFF
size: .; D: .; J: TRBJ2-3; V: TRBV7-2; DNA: TGTGCCAGCAGCTTAAGCTGCCAGCGCACAGATACGCAGTATTTT; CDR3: CASSLSCQRTDTQYF
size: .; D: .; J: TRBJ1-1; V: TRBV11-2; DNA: TGTGCCAGCAGCTTCGGTCGAGTGCTAACTGAAGCTTTCTTT; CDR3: CASSFGRVLTEAFF
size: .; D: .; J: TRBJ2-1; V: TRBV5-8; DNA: TGTGCCAGCAGCGGTGGTAAGGTCACTGTACGATCCTACAATGAGCAGTTCTTC; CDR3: CASSGGKVTVRSYNEQFF
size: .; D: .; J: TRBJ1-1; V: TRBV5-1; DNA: TGCGCCAGCAGCTTAAGGGCAGACTTAAACACTGAAGCTTTCTTT; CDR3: CASSLRADLNTEAFF
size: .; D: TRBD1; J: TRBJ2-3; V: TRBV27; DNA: TGTGCCAGCAGTTTGTTTAGAAACAGGGGCCGCACAGATACGCAGTATTTT; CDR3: CASSLFRNRGRTDTQYF
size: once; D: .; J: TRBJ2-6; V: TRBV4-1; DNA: TGCGCCAGCAGCCCCGCAGGGCTCTTGACCTCTGGGGCCAACGTCCTGACTTTC; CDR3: CASSPAGLLTSGANVLTF
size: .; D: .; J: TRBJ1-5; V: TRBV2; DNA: TGTGCCAGCAGTGAAGCCTCAGGGACTCAGCCCCAGCATTTT; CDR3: CASSEASGTQPQHF
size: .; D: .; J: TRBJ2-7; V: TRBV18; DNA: TGTGCCAGCTCACCCAATATTCTGCGACAGGAACCCTACGAGCAGTACTTC; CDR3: CASSPNILRQEPYEQYF
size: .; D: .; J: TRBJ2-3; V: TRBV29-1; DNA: TGCAGCGTTGCTTCAGGGGGGACAGATACGCAGTATTTT; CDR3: CSVASGGTDTQYF
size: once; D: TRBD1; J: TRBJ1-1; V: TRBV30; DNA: TGTGCCTGGAGTGTACCCGGGACAGGGATCAGAAACACTGAAGCTTTCTTT; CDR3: CAWSVPGTGIRNTEAFF
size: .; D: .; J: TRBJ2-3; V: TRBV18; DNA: TGTGCCAGCTCACCAGGAAAAGACACAGATACGCAGTATTTT; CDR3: CASSPGKDTDTQYF
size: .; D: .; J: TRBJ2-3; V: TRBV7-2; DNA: TGTGCCAGCAGCTGGACCTGGGGCGACACAGATACGCAGTATTTT; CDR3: CASSWTWGDTDTQYF
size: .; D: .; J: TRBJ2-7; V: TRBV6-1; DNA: TGTGCCAGCAGTGAAGCGTTTCCGGGGCCGGTCGACTACGAGCAGTACTTC; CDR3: CASSEAFPGPVDYEQYF
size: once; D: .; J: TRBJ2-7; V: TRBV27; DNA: TGTGCCAGCACTTCAGGGGTCGAGCAGTACTTC; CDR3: CASTSGVEQYF
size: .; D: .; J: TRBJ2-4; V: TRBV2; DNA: TGTGCCAGCAGGGACACAATTGTAGCCAAAAACATTCAGTACTTC; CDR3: CASRDTIVAKNIQYF
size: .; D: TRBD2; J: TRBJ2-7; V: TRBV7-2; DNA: TGTGCCAGCAGATACTTAGCGGGAACGGTGCAGTACTTC; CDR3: CASRYLAGTVQYF
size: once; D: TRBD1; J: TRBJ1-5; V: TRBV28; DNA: TGTGCCAGCAGTCTGCGGACAGGTTTGATTACACAGACGGCGAATCAGCCCCAGCATTTT; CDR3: CASSLRTGLITQTANQPQHF
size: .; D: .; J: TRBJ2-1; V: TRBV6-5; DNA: TGTGCCAGCAGTAGAAGGGGTGAGCAGTTCTTC; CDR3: CASSRRGEQFF